These 8 T cell receptor beta chains were all obtained from the same sample, sequenced in a study of blood T cell repertoires in COVID-19. The repertoire was sequenced with immunoSEQ multiplex PCR; TCRdb's copy has only in-frame clones and lacks some. The sample shows around 220,000 clones, 90% of them seen only once. Material: PBMCs or T cells enriched from blood (not recorded which). These receptors were taken from a man aged 25 to 40 who had been exposed to COVID-19.

The chain has TRBV3-1 (or the pseudogene TRBV3-2) and TRBJ2-5; D is undetermined. Germline lookup yields CDR1 LGHDT and CDR2 YNNKEL (reference sequence). The CDR3 covers 13 residues. The V gene lost 4 bases and the J gene lost 3 bases, with 9 bases spanning the gap. CDR3 in amino acids: CASSPWHKETQYF. The CDR3, as DNA: TGTGCCAGCAGCCCCTGGCACAAAGAGACCCAGTACTTC.

V and J are TRBV3-1 (or the pseudogene TRBV3-2) and TRBJ1-2; no firm D call. The CDR3 loop spans 15 amino acids. The germline V gene has CDR1 LGHDT and CDR2 YNNKEL (reference sequence). V dropped 1 base and J dropped 1 base, with 10 bases sitting between them. The DNA for the CDR3 is TGTGCCAGCAGCCAAGGTGGCAGGTTTAACTATGGCTACACCTTC. Translating gives CASSQGGRFNYGYTF.

V usage is TRBV2 and J usage is TRBJ2-7; possible D gene TRBD2, 5 bases. Germline assignment: CDR1 SNHLY and CDR2 FYNNEI. The CDR3 has 10 amino acids. With 8 bases removed from V and 6 bases from J, the gap between germline ends came to 8 bases. The CDR3, as DNA: TGTGCCAGCCGGGGTGCCGAGCAGTACTTC. Translated, it gives CASRGAEQYF.

In this sample, this clone turned up once. J is TRBJ2-7 and V is TRBV11-2, with 10 positions matching TRBD2. The CDR3 length is 15 residues. Germline V gene lookup returns CDR1 SGHAT and CDR2 FQNNGV. The V gene end was trimmed by 4 bases and the J gene end by 1 base; junction bases not matched to a gene: 4. The CDR3 loop reads CASSWTSGVSYEQYF. The CDR3, as DNA: TGTGCCAGCAGCTGGACTAGCGGCGTATCCTACGAGCAGTACTTC.

The rearrangement links TRBV19 to TRBJ1-2, with TRBD1 matching 9 bases. Germline CDR1 LNHDA, CDR2 SQIVND (reference sequence). The CDR3 length is 15 residues. V lost 3 bases and J lost 10; bases outside the gene matches: 12. CDR3 sequence: CASSIFGQGFPDYTF. The CDR3 DNA follows: TGTGCCAGTAGTATCTTCGGACAGGGGTTTCCTGACTACACCTTC.

V is TRBV4-1 and J is TRBJ2-2; 12 bases are a match to TRBD2. This CDR3 spans 16 amino acids. Per germline, CDR1 MGHRA and CDR2 YSYEKL. Trimming at V came to 1 base and at J to 7 bases, leaving 4 bases not matched to a gene. CDR3 amino acids: CASSQVLAGGGGELFF. CDR3 sequence (DNA): TGCGCCAGCAGCCAAGTGCTAGCGGGGGGGGGCGGGGAGCTGTTTTTT.

This sequence joins TRBV6-2 or TRBV6-3 and TRBJ2-2; tentatively, D is TRBD1 (6 bases). The germline V gene has CDR1 MNHEY and CDR2 SVGEGT. V dropped 3 bases and J dropped 5 bases, with 13 bases sitting between them. CDR3 length equals 15 residues. CDR3 nucleotides: TGTGCCAGCAGTTATGAATTCGGGACAACCGGGGAGCTGTTTTTT. It encodes CASSYEFGTTGELFF.

The chain uses TRBV5-1 and TRBJ2-1, with 10 bases identical to TRBD2. V gave up 1 base and J gave up 8 bases; unmatched junction bases: 9. This CDR3 has 16 residues. Germline-derived CDR1 and CDR2 are SGHRS and YFSETQ. DNA of the CDR3: TGCGCCAGCAGCTTGACTAGCGGGGCCGTCGGGGATGAGCAGTTCTTC. Encoded protein: CASSLTSGAVGDEQFF.